Only a few counts were recorded for the clone carrying this T cell receptor beta chain. The sample is drawn from a study of blood T cell repertoires in COVID-19. Looking at the study overall: Acute and convalescent COVID-19 specimens originated in the United States, Italy and Spain. The cDNA or gDNA used as material had been derived from T cells, B-cell-depleted T cells, or PBMCs.

Trimming cost V 0 bases and J 8 bases, with 19 bases left between them. There are 16 residues in the CDR3. Germline V gene data show CDR1 as LNHDA and CDR2 as SQIVND (reference sequence). Patients of the Seattle cohort, enrolled during active infection, were followed longitudinally. Per the original data handling: How many nucleated cells were present was estimated from reference gene primer amplification. The data were produced by immunoSEQ multiplex PCR, yet TCRdb's version contains in-frame clones alone and is incomplete. V, J and clone size are taken as reported in that table, and D and trimming were inferred from the DNA itself. This sample yields tens of thousands of clones, of which over 65% are seen a single time; around 10% belongs to the top ten.

Sequenced material: peripheral blood. The rearrangement uses TRBV19 and TRBJ1-2; D is ambiguous. The TCR comes from a man older than 75 with COVID-19, enrolled during active disease. Here the CDR3 DNA reads TGTGCCAGTAGTATAGATCACCAGGCCGAGAAAAGGGGCTACACCTTC. Translated: CASSIDHQAEKRGYTF.